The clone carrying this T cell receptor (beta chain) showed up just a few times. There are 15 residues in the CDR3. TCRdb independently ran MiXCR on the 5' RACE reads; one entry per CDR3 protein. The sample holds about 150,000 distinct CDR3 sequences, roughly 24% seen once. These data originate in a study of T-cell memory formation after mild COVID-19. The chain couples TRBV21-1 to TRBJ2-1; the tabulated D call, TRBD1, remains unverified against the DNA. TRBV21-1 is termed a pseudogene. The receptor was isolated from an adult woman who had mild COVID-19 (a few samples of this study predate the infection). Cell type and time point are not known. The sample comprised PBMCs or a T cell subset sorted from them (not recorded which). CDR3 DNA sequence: TGTGCCAGCAGCCCCGAAGGAGGGGGTTACAATGAGCAGTTCTTC. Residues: CASSPEGGGYNEQFF.